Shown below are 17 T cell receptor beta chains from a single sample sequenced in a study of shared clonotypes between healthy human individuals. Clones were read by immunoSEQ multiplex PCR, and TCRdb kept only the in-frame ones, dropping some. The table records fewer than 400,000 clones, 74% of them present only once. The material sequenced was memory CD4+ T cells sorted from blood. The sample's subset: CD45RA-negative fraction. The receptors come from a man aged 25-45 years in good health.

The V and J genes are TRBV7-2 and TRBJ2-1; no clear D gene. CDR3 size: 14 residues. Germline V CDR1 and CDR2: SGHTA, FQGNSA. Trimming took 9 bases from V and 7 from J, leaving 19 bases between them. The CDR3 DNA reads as TGTGCCAGTATTATTGGACCTGGCTTAAATGAGCAGTTCTTC. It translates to CASIIGPGLNEQFF.

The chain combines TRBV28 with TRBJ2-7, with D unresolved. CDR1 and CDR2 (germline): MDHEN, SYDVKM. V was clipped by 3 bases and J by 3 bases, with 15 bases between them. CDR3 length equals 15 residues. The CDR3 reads CASSLGTSSLYEQYF. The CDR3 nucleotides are TGTGCCAGCAGTTTGGGCACAAGCTCTCTCTACGAGCAGTACTTC.

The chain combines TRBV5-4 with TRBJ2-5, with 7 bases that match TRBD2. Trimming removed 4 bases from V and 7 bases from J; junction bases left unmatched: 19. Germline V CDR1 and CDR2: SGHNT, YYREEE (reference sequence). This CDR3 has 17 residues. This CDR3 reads CASSIGASGPLRGTQYF. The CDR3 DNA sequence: TGTGCCAGCAGCATCGGAGCTAGCGGCCCCCTGAGAGGGACCCAGTACTTC. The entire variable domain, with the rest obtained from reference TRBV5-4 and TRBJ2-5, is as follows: ETGVTQSPTHLIKTRGQQVTLRCSSQSGHNTVSWYQQALGQGPQFIFQYYREEENGRGNFPPRFSGLQFPNYSSELNVNALELDDSALYLCASSIGASGPLRGTQYFGPGTRLLVL.

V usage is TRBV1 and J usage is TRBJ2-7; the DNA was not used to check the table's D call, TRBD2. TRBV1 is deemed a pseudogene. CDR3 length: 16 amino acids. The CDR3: CTSSPTGGSDSYEQYF. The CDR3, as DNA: TGCACCAGCAGCCCCACCGGGGGGTCGGACTCCTACGAGCAGTACTTC.

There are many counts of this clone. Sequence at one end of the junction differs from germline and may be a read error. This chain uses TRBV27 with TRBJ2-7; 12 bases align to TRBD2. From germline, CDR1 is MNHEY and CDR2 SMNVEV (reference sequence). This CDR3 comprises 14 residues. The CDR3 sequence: CASMHLTSGSWKHF. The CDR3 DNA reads TGTGCCAGCATGCATTTGACTAGCGGGAGTTGGAAACACTTC.

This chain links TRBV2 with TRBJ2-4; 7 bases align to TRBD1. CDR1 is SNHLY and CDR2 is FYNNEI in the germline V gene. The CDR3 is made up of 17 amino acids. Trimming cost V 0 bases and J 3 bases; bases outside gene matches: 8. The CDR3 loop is CASSEARQGNGKNIQYF. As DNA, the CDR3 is TGTGCCAGCAGTGAAGCCCGACAGGGAAACGGCAAAAACATTCAGTACTTC. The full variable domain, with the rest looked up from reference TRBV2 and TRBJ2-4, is EPEVTQTPSHQVTQMGQEVILRCVPISNHLYFYWYRQILGQKVEFLVSFYNNEISEKSEIFDDQFSVERPDGSNFTLKIRSTKLEDSAMYFCASSEARQGNGKNIQYFGAGTRLSVL.

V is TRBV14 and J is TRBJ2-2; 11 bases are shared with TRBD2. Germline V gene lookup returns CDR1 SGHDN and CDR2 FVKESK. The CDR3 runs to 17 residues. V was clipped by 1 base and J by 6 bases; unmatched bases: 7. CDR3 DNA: TGTGCCAGCAGCCAAGGGATAGCGGGAGGGCCGGCCGGGGAGCTGTTTTTT. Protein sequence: CASSQGIAGGPAGELFF.

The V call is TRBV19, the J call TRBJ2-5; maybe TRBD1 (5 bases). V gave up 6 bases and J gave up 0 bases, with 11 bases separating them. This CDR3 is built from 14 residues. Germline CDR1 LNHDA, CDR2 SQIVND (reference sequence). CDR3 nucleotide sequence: TGTGCCAGTAGGAACTCAGGGAACCAAGAGACCCAGTACTTC. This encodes CASRNSGNQETQYF.

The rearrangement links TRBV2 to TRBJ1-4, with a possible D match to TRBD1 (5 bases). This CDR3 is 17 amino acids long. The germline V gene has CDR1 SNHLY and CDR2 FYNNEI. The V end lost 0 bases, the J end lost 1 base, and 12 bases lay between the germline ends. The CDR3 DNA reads TGTGCCAGCAGTGAAGCTATGGGGGTAGGAACTAATGAAAAACTGTTTTTT. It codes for CASSEAMGVGTNEKLFF.

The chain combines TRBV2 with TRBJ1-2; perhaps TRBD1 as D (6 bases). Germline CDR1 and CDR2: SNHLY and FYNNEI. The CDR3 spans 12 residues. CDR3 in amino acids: CVQGTSNYGYTF. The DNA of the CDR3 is TGTGTACAGGGAACCTCTAACTATGGCTACACCTTC.

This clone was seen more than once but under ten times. The CDR3 coding sequence is TGTGCCAGCTCACCATGGGTAGACTACAATGAGCAGTTCTTC. As protein: CASSPWVDYNEQFF. J is TRBJ2-1 and V is TRBV18; D ambiguous. CDR1 and CDR2 from the germline V gene are KGHSH and LQKENI. Trimming took off 2 bases at V and 3 bases at J, with 8 bases between the two ends. The CDR3 spans 14 residues.

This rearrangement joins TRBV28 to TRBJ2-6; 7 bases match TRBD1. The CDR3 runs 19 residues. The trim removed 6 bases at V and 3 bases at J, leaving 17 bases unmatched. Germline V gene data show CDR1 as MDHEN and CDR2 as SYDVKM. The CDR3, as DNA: TGTGCCAGCAGCTTAATACGACTCCGGGACAGAGGTGGGGCCAACGTCCTGACTTTC. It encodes CASSLIRLRDRGGANVLTF.

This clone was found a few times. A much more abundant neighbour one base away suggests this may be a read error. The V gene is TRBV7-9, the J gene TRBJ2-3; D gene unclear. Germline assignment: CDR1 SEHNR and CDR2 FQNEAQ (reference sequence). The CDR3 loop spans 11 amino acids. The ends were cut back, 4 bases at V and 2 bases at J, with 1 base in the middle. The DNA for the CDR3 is TGTGCCAGCAGCTCCACAGATACGCAGTATTTT. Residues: CASSSTDTQYF.

The CDR3 coding sequence is TGCGCCAGCAGCTTGGCCGGGAGGGAGGCATACAATGAGCAGTTCTTC. Encoded protein: CASSLAGREAYNEQFF. The chain recombines TRBV5-1 with TRBJ2-1; 8 bases align to TRBD2. This CDR3 has 16 amino acids. Germline V gene sequence: CDR1 SGHRS, CDR2 YFSETQ. V lost 0 bases, J lost 4 bases, and 6 bases stayed unmatched.

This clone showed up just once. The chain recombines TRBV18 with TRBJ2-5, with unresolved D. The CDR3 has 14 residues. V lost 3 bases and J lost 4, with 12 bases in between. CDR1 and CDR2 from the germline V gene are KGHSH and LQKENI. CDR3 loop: CASSPGSSVETQYF. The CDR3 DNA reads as TGTGCCAGCTCACCGGGCAGTTCGGTAGAGACCCAGTACTTC.

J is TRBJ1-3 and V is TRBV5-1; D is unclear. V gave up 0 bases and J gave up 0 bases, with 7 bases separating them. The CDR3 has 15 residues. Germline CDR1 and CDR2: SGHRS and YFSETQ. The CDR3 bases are TGCGCCAGCAGCTTGGGGGCGAGCTCTGGAAACACCATATATTTT. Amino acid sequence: CASSLGASSGNTIYF.

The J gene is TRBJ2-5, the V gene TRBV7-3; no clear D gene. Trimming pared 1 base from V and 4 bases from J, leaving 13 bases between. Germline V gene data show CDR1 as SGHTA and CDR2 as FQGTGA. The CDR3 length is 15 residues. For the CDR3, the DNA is TGTGCCAGCAGCTTAATTGAAGGCGCCTTAGAGACCCAGTACTTC. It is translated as CASSLIEGALETQYF.